These T cell receptor beta chains were read from a single sample in a study of blood T cell repertoires in COVID-19. Libraries were prepared by immunoSEQ multiplex PCR; TCRdb keeps only in-frame clonotypes and omits some of them. The table includes about 140,000 clones, 88% detected once. The sample was peripheral blood. Source of these receptors: a man between 50 and 59 years old with active or convalescent COVID-19. The CDR3 runs from the conserved cysteine through the conserved F or W. Fields, in order: clone size, D gene, V gene, J gene, CDR3 protein, CDR3 DNA. The D gene is left open where the match is weak. Size values are once, few and many counts, or a class for expanded clones, and some rows have none.

abundance: -
d_gene: -
v_gene: TRBV21-1
j_gene: TRBJ1-6
CDR3aa: CASSKGVLFYNSPLHF
CDR3nt: TGTGCCAGCAGCAAAGGAGTCTTATTCTATAATTCACCCCTCCACTTT

abundance: -
d_gene: -
v_gene: TRBV28
j_gene: TRBJ2-3
CDR3aa: CASTSGSSYLPDTQYF
CDR3nt: TGTGCCAGCACCTCCGGGTCTAGCTACCTCCCAGATACGCAGTATTTT

abundance: -
d_gene: -
v_gene: TRBV5-5
j_gene: TRBJ1-3
CDR3aa: CASSLGTPSSGNTIYF
CDR3nt: TGTGCCAGCAGCTTAGGGACACCGAGCTCTGGAAACACCATATATTTT

abundance: -
d_gene: TRBD2
v_gene: TRBV4-2
j_gene: TRBJ2-5
CDR3aa: CASSQDLVLAGETQYF
CDR3nt: TGTGCCAGCAGCCAAGATCTGGTACTAGCGGGAGAGACCCAGTACTTC

abundance: few
d_gene: -
v_gene: TRBV27
j_gene: TRBJ2-4
CDR3aa: CASSPVLGGNIQYF
CDR3nt: TGTGCCAGCAGTCCTGTCTTGGGGGGAAACATTCAGTACTTC

abundance: -
d_gene: -
v_gene: TRBV24-1
j_gene: TRBJ2-3
CDR3aa: CATSDYPNGDTQYF
CDR3nt: TGTGCCACCAGTGATTACCCGAACGGAGATACGCAGTATTTT

abundance: -
d_gene: TRBD1
v_gene: TRBV24-1
j_gene: TRBJ2-1
CDR3aa: CATNGDSYNEQFF
CDR3nt: TGTGCCACCAATGGGGACAGTTACAATGAGCAGTTCTTC

abundance: -
d_gene: -
v_gene: TRBV19
j_gene: TRBJ1-1
CDR3aa: CASSEGGGYTEAFF
CDR3nt: TGTGCCAGTAGCGAAGGGGGGGGGTACACTGAAGCTTTCTTT

abundance: -
d_gene: -
v_gene: TRBV15
j_gene: TRBJ1-2
CDR3aa: CATSRDRGGYGYTF
CDR3nt: TGTGCCACCAGCAGAGATAGAGGGGGCTATGGCTACACCTTC

abundance: -
d_gene: TRBD1
v_gene: TRBV18
j_gene: TRBJ2-7
CDR3aa: CASSPGTGSSYEQYF
CDR3nt: TGTGCCAGCTCACCCGGGACAGGTAGCTCCTACGAGCAGTACTTC

abundance: -
d_gene: -
v_gene: TRBV4-1
j_gene: TRBJ2-2
CDR3aa: CASSQGLARTGELFF
CDR3nt: TGCGCCAGCAGCCAGGGGCTAGCGCGCACCGGGGAGCTGTTTTTT

abundance: -
d_gene: TRBD1
v_gene: TRBV7-8
j_gene: TRBJ1-2
CDR3aa: CASSWPLSGQGNSGYTF
CDR3nt: TGTGCCAGCAGCTGGCCTCTTTCTGGACAGGGAAATAGTGGCTACACCTTC

abundance: -
d_gene: -
v_gene: TRBV19
j_gene: TRBJ1-1
CDR3aa: CASRRGGTNTEAFF
CDR3nt: TGTGCCAGTCGAAGGGGGGGCACGAACACTGAAGCTTTCTTT

abundance: -
d_gene: -
v_gene: TRBV28
j_gene: TRBJ1-3
CDR3aa: CASSLFGRSRSGNTIYF
CDR3nt: TGTGCCAGCAGTTTATTCGGGAGGTCCCGCTCTGGAAACACCATATATTTT

abundance: -
d_gene: -
v_gene: TRBV21-1
j_gene: TRBJ2-7
CDR3aa: CASRAPASGGYEQYF
CDR3nt: TGTGCCAGCAGAGCCCCGGCTAGCGGGGGCTACGAGCAGTACTTC

abundance: -
d_gene: -
v_gene: TRBV13
j_gene: TRBJ2-4
CDR3aa: CASSLTGQKKNIQYF
CDR3nt: TGTGCCAGCAGCTTAACCGGACAGAAAAAAAACATTCAGTACTTC

abundance: -
d_gene: TRBD1
v_gene: TRBV15
j_gene: TRBJ1-2
CDR3aa: CATSSIDRDYGYTF
CDR3nt: TGTGCCACCAGCAGTATCGACAGGGACTATGGCTACACCTTC

abundance: -
d_gene: TRBD1
v_gene: TRBV27
j_gene: TRBJ1-4
CDR3aa: CASLNLKTGTVFF
CDR3nt: TGTGCCAGCTTGAACTTAAAAACCGGGACAGTGTTTTTT

abundance: -
d_gene: TRBD1
v_gene: TRBV7-6
j_gene: TRBJ2-6
CDR3aa: CASRRGQGTYSGANVLTF
CDR3nt: TGTGCCAGCAGGCGGGGACAGGGGACATACTCTGGGGCCAACGTCCTGACTTTC

abundance: once
d_gene: TRBD1
v_gene: TRBV5-1
j_gene: TRBJ2-2
CDR3aa: CASSFGYAWTGDGGELFF
CDR3nt: TGCGCCAGCAGCTTTGGATACGCTTGGACAGGGGATGGCGGGGAGCTGTTTTTT

abundance: once
d_gene: TRBD1
v_gene: TRBV30
j_gene: TRBJ1-4
CDR3aa: CAWSGQGGEKLFF
CDR3nt: TGTGCCTGGAGTGGACAGGGTGGAGAAAAACTGTTTTTT

abundance: -
d_gene: -
v_gene: TRBV12-3/TRBV12-4
j_gene: TRBJ1-2
CDR3aa: CASSLGGNYGYTF
CDR3nt: TGTGCCAGCAGTTTAGGAGGAAACTATGGCTACACCTTC

abundance: -
d_gene: TRBD1
v_gene: TRBV28
j_gene: TRBJ2-7
CDR3aa: CASTTDGQGIHEQYF
CDR3nt: TGTGCCAGCACCACCGACGGACAGGGAATCCACGAGCAGTACTTC

abundance: -
d_gene: TRBD1
v_gene: TRBV5-1
j_gene: TRBJ2-6
CDR3aa: CASSSSARGRGYSGANVLTF
CDR3nt: TGCGCCAGCAGCTCCTCGGCCAGGGGGCGCGGTTATTCTGGGGCCAACGTCCTGACTTTC

abundance: few
d_gene: TRBD2
v_gene: TRBV7-2
j_gene: TRBJ2-7
CDR3aa: CASSYRSKTSASYEQYF
CDR3nt: TGTGCCAGCAGCTACCGGTCGAAGACTAGCGCGTCCTACGAGCAGTACTTC

abundance: -
d_gene: TRBD1
v_gene: TRBV7-9
j_gene: TRBJ1-6
CDR3aa: CASSYGQGSSPLHF
CDR3nt: TGTGCCAGCAGCTATGGACAGGGTAGCTCACCCCTCCACTTT

abundance: -
d_gene: -
v_gene: TRBV19
j_gene: TRBJ1-1
CDR3aa: CVSTGPQYTEAFF
CDR3nt: TGTGTCAGTACTGGCCCACAATACACTGAAGCTTTCTTT

abundance: -
d_gene: -
v_gene: TRBV21-1
j_gene: TRBJ1-4
CDR3aa: CASSKGGGREKLFF
CDR3nt: TGTGCCAGCAGCAAAGGCGGGGGGAGGGAAAAACTGTTTTTT

abundance: -
d_gene: TRBD2
v_gene: TRBV28
j_gene: TRBJ2-1
CDR3aa: CASSLAGGGYNEQFF
CDR3nt: TGTGCCAGCAGTTTAGCGGGAGGGGGATACAATGAGCAGTTCTTC

abundance: -
d_gene: TRBD1
v_gene: TRBV6-5
j_gene: TRBJ1-5
CDR3aa: CASREDRGRNQPQHF
CDR3nt: TGTGCCAGCAGGGAGGACAGGGGCCGCAATCAGCCCCAGCATTTT

abundance: -
d_gene: TRBD1
v_gene: TRBV4-1
j_gene: TRBJ1-1
CDR3aa: CASSQDRRNRGNTEAFF
CDR3nt: TGCGCCAGCAGCCAAGATCGCCGTAACAGGGGGAACACTGAAGCTTTCTTT

abundance: -
d_gene: TRBD2
v_gene: TRBV11-1
j_gene: TRBJ2-2
CDR3aa: CASKPGLALTGELFF
CDR3nt: TGTGCCAGCAAACCGGGACTAGCGCTCACCGGGGAGCTGTTTTTT

abundance: -
d_gene: TRBD1
v_gene: TRBV4-2
j_gene: TRBJ2-7
CDR3aa: CASSPGTGGAPYEQYF
CDR3nt: TGTGCCAGCAGCCCTGGGACAGGGGGTGCCCCCTACGAGCAGTACTTC

abundance: -
d_gene: -
v_gene: TRBV7-9
j_gene: TRBJ1-5
CDR3aa: CASSQGGANQPQHF
CDR3nt: TGTGCCAGCAGCCAGGGCGGTGCTAATCAGCCCCAGCATTTT

abundance: -
d_gene: -
v_gene: TRBV18
j_gene: TRBJ1-1
CDR3aa: CASSPGQGNTEAFF
CDR3nt: TGTGCCAGCTCACCGGGGCAGGGGAACACTGAAGCTTTCTTT

abundance: few
d_gene: TRBD2
v_gene: TRBV19
j_gene: TRBJ2-3
CDR3aa: CASSIGLAGEDTQYF
CDR3nt: TGTGCCAGTAGTATTGGACTAGCGGGAGAAGATACGCAGTATTTT

abundance: -
d_gene: TRBD1
v_gene: TRBV18
j_gene: TRBJ2-3
CDR3aa: CASSPAQGVGTDTQYF
CDR3nt: TGTGCCAGCTCACCGGCCCAGGGGGTAGGCACAGATACGCAGTATTTT

abundance: once
d_gene: -
v_gene: TRBV24-1
j_gene: TRBJ1-5
CDR3aa: CATSDSRGNQPQHF
CDR3nt: TGTGCCACCAGTGACTCCAGGGGCAATCAGCCCCAGCATTTT

abundance: -
d_gene: TRBD2
v_gene: TRBV5-6
j_gene: TRBJ2-1
CDR3aa: CASSARTRSYNEQFF
CDR3nt: TGTGCCAGCAGCGCCAGGACTAGGTCCTACAATGAGCAGTTCTTC

abundance: -
d_gene: -
v_gene: TRBV3-1/TRBV3-2
j_gene: TRBJ2-5
CDR3aa: CASSHRTAWSQETQYF
CDR3nt: TGTGCCAGCAGCCACCGGACAGCTTGGAGCCAAGAGACCCAGTACTTC

abundance: -
d_gene: -
v_gene: TRBV7-2
j_gene: TRBJ2-2
CDR3aa: CASSPQQYGELFF
CDR3nt: TGTGCCAGCAGCCCACAGCAATACGGGGAGCTGTTTTTT